This T cell receptor beta chain was captured in a study of blood T cell repertoires in COVID-19. Study-level background: From the United States, Italy and Spain came samples of acute and convalescent COVID-19.

Recruits, aged roughly 18 to 90 years, lived in 25 or so US areas. Assay used: immunoSEQ multiplex PCR; TCRdb lists only in-frame clones, some missing. In the table there are more than 150,000 clones, 80% of which are singletons. The sample was PBMCs or T cells enriched from blood (not recorded which). The source is a man aged 60 to 69 who had been exposed to COVID-19.

The CDR3 DNA sequence: TGTGCCAGCAGCTTTGGACTAGCGGGGCATTCGAACACCGGGGAGCTGTTTTTT. Translated: CASSFGLAGHSNTGELFF. The chain is built from TRBV5-6 and TRBJ2-2; TRBD2 matches 12 bases. Germline V gene sequence: CDR1 SGHDT, CDR2 YYEEEE. The CDR3 has 18 residues. After removal of 2 bases from V and 0 bases from J, the junction contained 5 bases not matched to a gene.